These 15 T cell receptor beta chains were all obtained from the same sample, sequenced in a study of T cells in Graves' hyperthyroidism and ophthalmopathy. Amplification targeted TCR beta CDR3 regions from RNA transcripts. A first-round RT-PCR of the TCR CDR3 used the HTBI primer set. TCRdb reanalysed the multiplex PCR reads using MiXCR and keeps one entry per CDR3 protein. The sample holds about 560,000 distinct CDR3 sequences; 16% are singletons and the top ten take around a sixth. The sample taken for sequencing was blood. Receptors were obtained from a woman younger than 35 with Graves' hyperthyroidism.

This clonotype occurred many times. The rearrangement uses TRBV12-3 or TRBV12-4 and TRBJ2-1, with 14 bases identical to TRBD2. V shed 5 bases, J shed 8 bases, and the junction held 8 bases outside the gene matches. The CDR3 extends over 16 amino acids. The chain's CDR3 is CASSATGTSGSHEQFF. The CDR3 DNA sequence: TGTGCCAGCAGTGCCACCGGGACTAGCGGGAGCCATGAGCAGTTCTTC.

This clonotype occurred many times. The V and J genes are TRBV28 and TRBJ2-5; 10 nucleotides line up with TRBD2. J gave up 2 bases and V 2 bases, and 8 bases lay outside the gene matches. Germline V gene sequence: CDR1 MDHEN, CDR2 SYDVKM. There are 17 residues in the CDR3. CDR3 region: CASSLPRLAGTQETQYF. CDR3 nucleotide sequence: TGTGCCAGCAGTTTACCCAGACTAGCGGGTACTCAAGAGACCCAGTACTTC.

V gene TRBV7-3 combines with J gene TRBJ2-5; D possibly matches TRBD1 or TRBD2 (7 bases each). The CDR3 sequence is 19 residues long. Germline CDR1 SGHTA, CDR2 FQGTGA. Trimming left V 5 bases short and J 1 base short, with 26 bases between. This CDR3 is CASSPAPSGGGYSQETQYF. Here the CDR3 DNA reads TGTGCCAGCAGCCCAGCCCCTAGCGGAGGGGGCTACTCCCAAGAGACCCAGTACTTC.

This clonotype appeared many times. The rearrangement joins TRBV28 to TRBJ1-1, with a tentative D call TRBD1 (6 bases). With 6 bases removed from V and 3 bases from J, the gap between germline ends came to 20 bases. Looked up from germline, CDR1 is MDHEN and CDR2 is SYDVKM. The CDR3 totals 16 residues. Here the CDR3 reads CASRLNYREGHTEAFF. The CDR3 DNA follows: TGTGCCAGCAGACTTAACTACAGGGAGGGCCACACTGAAGCTTTCTTT.

This clonotype was detected ten times or more. This chain uses TRBV12-3 or TRBV12-4 with TRBJ2-3; TRBD2 agrees at 11 bases. With 6 bases clipped from V and 2 bases from J, the junction kept 10 bases outside the gene matches. This CDR3 has 17 amino acids. The DNA of the CDR3 is TGTGCCAGCAGCTCGGGACTAGCGGAGGGCCCCACAGATACGCAGTATTTT. Its translation: CASSSGLAEGPTDTQYF.

The sample holds many counts of this clonotype. The chain links TRBV20-1 to TRBJ2-5; D tentatively fits TRBD1 or TRBD2 (5 bases each). V shed 1 base and J shed 7 bases, with 19 bases lying between them. The CDR3 length is 15 residues. In germline, CDR1 is DFQATT, CDR2 SNEGSKA (reference sequence). The CDR3 sequence: CSARAGRVARGTQYF. The CDR3 coding sequence is TGCAGTGCTAGAGCGGGGCGGGTGGCTCGCGGGACCCAGTACTTC.

The chain recombines TRBV5-6 with TRBJ1-2; unclear D gene. This CDR3 has 14 residues. Germline assignment: CDR1 SGHDT and CDR2 YYEEEE. V lost 0 bases to trimming and J lost 7 bases, with 13 bases between them. The CDR3 loop reads CASSLAPGLVGYTF. The CDR3 DNA sequence: TGTGCCAGCAGCTTGGCCCCGGGTTTAGTTGGCTACACCTTC. Variable domain in full (rest from reference TRBV5-6 and TRBJ1-2): DAGVTQSPTHLIKTRGQQVTLRCSPKSGHDTVSWYQQALGQGPQFIFQYYEEEERQRGNFPDRFSGHQFPNYSSELNVNALLLGDSALYLCASSLAPGLVGYTFGSGTRLTVV.

Regarding this clonotype: Compared with germline, one end of the junction differs, possibly owing to a read error. V and J are TRBV7-2 and TRBJ1-6, with 7 bases fitting TRBD1. Looked up from germline, CDR1 is SGHTA and CDR2 is FQGNSA. This CDR3 contains 15 residues. CDR3 bases: TGCGCCAGCAGCTTAGCCGGGACAGCTAATTCACCCCTCCACTTT. Its protein is CASSLAGTANSPLHF.

The chain uses TRBV7-2 and TRBJ2-1; TRBD2 aligns across 10 bases. The junction had 17 bases not matched to a gene; V was cut back by 0 bases and J by 0 bases. The germline V gene has CDR1 SGHTA and CDR2 FQGNSA. The CDR3 consists of 22 residues. As DNA, the CDR3 is TGTGCCAGCAGCTTAGCTGACCCTAGCGGGAGATATACCCCTCTCTCCTACAATGAGCAGTTCTTC. Its protein is CASSLADPSGRYTPLSYNEQFF.

This clonotype was picked up many times. The V and J genes are TRBV6-2 or TRBV6-3 and TRBJ1-1; no clear D gene. Germline assignment: CDR1 MNHEY and CDR2 SVGEGT. Trimming shortened V by 6 bases and J by 0 bases, and 11 bases separated the two germline ends. The CDR3 extends over 14 amino acids. Written as DNA, the CDR3 is TGTGCCAGCAGGCGGGGAATCGTGAACACTGAAGCTTTCTTT. Translating gives CASRRGIVNTEAFF.

The table lists this clonotype with many counts. The chain carries TRBV5-1 and TRBJ2-1, with D perhaps matching TRBD2 (6 bases). The CDR3 has 14 residues. Deletions cut 4 bases from V and 4 bases from J, with 12 bases between. Germline CDR1 is SGHRS and CDR2 is YFSETQ. CDR3 in amino acids: CASSRGTLYNEQFF. CDR3 bases: TGCGCCAGCAGCCGCGGGACCTTATACAATGAGCAGTTCTTC.

This clonotype has just a few counts. The V and J genes are TRBV7-9 and TRBJ2-7, with D possibly TRBD1 on 5 matching bases. Trimming removed 5 bases from V and 6 bases from J, with 17 bases in between. This CDR3 has 14 residues. Germline V lookup: CDR1 SEHNR, CDR2 FQNEAQ (reference sequence). The CDR3 region has the DNA TGTGCCAGCAGCCACACAGGTGAAGGGCCCGAGCAGTACTTC. Protein product: CASSHTGEGPEQYF.

The rearrangement joins TRBV6-5 to TRBJ2-3; TRBD1 aligns across 8 bases. The CDR3 runs to 15 residues. V was clipped by 4 bases and J by 4 bases; unmatched bases: 7. Looked up from germline, CDR1 is MNHEY and CDR2 is SVGAGI. In DNA form, the CDR3 reads TGTGCCAGCAGTTTCCAAGGACAGGGCCCAGATACGCAGTATTTT. Amino acids: CASSFQGQGPDTQYF.

This clonotype was counted ten times or more. V usage is TRBV4-3 and J usage is TRBJ1-1; D is undetermined. This CDR3 region has 14 residues. The ends were cut back, 0 bases at V and 3 bases at J, with 8 bases in the middle. Germline loops: CDR1 LGHNA, CDR2 YSLEER. Here the CDR3 reads CASSQDTGYTEAFF. The CDR3 region has the DNA TGCGCCAGCAGCCAAGATACGGGTTACACTGAAGCTTTCTTT.

This clonotype was detected a few times. This chain connects TRBV19 to TRBJ2-5; a possible D gene is TRBD2 (6 bases). The CDR3 sequence is 15 residues long. The germline V gene encodes CDR1 LNHDA and CDR2 SQIVND (reference sequence). The V end lost 1 base, the J end lost 1 base, and 10 bases lay between the germline ends. CDR3 in amino acids: CASSIAGTFQETQYF. The CDR3 DNA follows: TGTGCCAGTAGTATAGCCGGGACTTTCCAAGAGACCCAGTACTTC.